The 11 T cell receptor beta chains in this list originate from one sample, sequenced in a study of OX40 agonist ivuxolimab in advanced cancers. Some clones are missing from TCRdb's copy, which holds only in-frame ones; the method was immunoSEQ multiplex PCR. Of tens of thousands of clones listed, 84% were seen once; the top ten hold about 0.4%. The sample in question was CD4+ or CD8+ T cells sorted from blood, obtained in a trial of the OX40 agonist ivuxolimab. The receptor set was obtained from an adult with an advanced solid tumor such as melanoma, head and neck, liver or kidney cancer.

V usage is TRBV28 and J usage is TRBJ1-3; 8 positions agree with TRBD1. The CDR3 loop spans 15 amino acids. The germline gives CDR1 MDHEN, CDR2 SYDVKM. The trim removed 5 bases at V and 2 bases at J, leaving 5 bases unmatched. Here the CDR3 reads CASSQLQGAGNTIYF. For the CDR3, the DNA is TGTGCCAGCAGTCAACTACAGGGGGCTGGAAACACCATATATTTT.

This clone has only one observation. This chain uses TRBV7-2 with TRBJ1-1; 11 positions match TRBD1. Per the germline V gene, CDR1 is SGHTA and CDR2 is FQGNSA. The J segment lost 5 bases and the V segment lost 4 bases, leaving 6 bases of the junction unmatched. The CDR3 runs to 15 residues. The CDR3 sequence: CASSSHGTGGTEAFF. Here the CDR3 DNA reads TGTGCCAGCAGCTCCCACGGGACAGGGGGAACTGAAGCTTTCTTT. Variable domain in full (rest from reference TRBV7-2 and TRBJ1-1): GAGVSQSPSNKVTEKGKDVELRCDPISGHTALYWYRQSLGQGLEFLIYFQGNSAPDKSGLPSDRFSAERTGGSVSTLTIQRTQQEDSAVYLCASSSHGTGGTEAFFGQGTRLTVV.

V and J are TRBV6-5 and TRBJ1-3, with 10 bases lining up with TRBD1. Germline V gene sequence: CDR1 MNHEY, CDR2 SVGAGI. V was clipped by 8 bases and J by 2 bases; unmatched bases: 0. The CDR3 covers 13 residues. The CDR3 is CASGTGAGNTIYF. The CDR3 DNA sequence: TGTGCCAGCGGGACAGGGGCTGGAAACACCATATATTTT.

The chain is built from TRBV6-6 and TRBJ1-5; 7 bases are shared with TRBD1. With 6 bases clipped from V and 0 bases from J, the junction kept 2 bases outside the gene matches. CDR1 and CDR2 from the germline V gene are MNHNY and SVGAGI (reference sequence). The CDR3 has 14 residues. The CDR3, as DNA: TGTGCCAGCAGCGGGACAGCTAGCAATCAGCCCCAGCATTTT. Residues: CASSGTASNQPQHF.

The rearrangement links TRBV5-6 to TRBJ2-1; tentatively, D is TRBD2 (5 bases). Germline V gene data show CDR1 as SGHDT and CDR2 as YYEEEE. Trimming shortened V by 1 base and J by 9 bases, and 17 bases separated the two germline ends. The CDR3 length is 15 residues. CDR3 sequence reads: CASSLFRRAVGEQFF. The CDR3, as DNA: TGTGCCAGCAGCTTGTTTCGGAGAGCGGTAGGTGAGCAGTTCTTC. The whole variable domain, remainder taken from reference TRBV5-6 and TRBJ2-1, is DAGVTQSPTHLIKTRGQQVTLRCSPKSGHDTVSWYQQALGQGPQFIFQYYEEEERQRGNFPDRFSGHQFPNYSSELNVNALLLGDSALYLCASSLFRRAVGEQFFGPGTRLTVL.

This clone was observed once. V usage is TRBV9 and J usage is TRBJ2-3; 7 nucleotides line up with TRBD2. The CDR3 consists of 16 residues. Per the germline V gene, CDR1 is SGDLS and CDR2 is YYNGEE. The V gene end was trimmed by 0 bases and the J gene end by 9 bases; junction bases not matched to a gene: 13. CDR3 residues: CASSVGSASGRATQYF. The DNA of the CDR3 is TGTGCCAGCAGCGTAGGATCGGCTAGCGGACGAGCGACGCAGTATTTT.

This chain connects TRBV19 to TRBJ1-1; TRBD1 is a possible D gene (5 bases). V lost 5 bases and J lost 4, with 11 bases in between. Germline V gene data show CDR1 as LNHDA and CDR2 as SQIVND (reference sequence). This CDR3 region has 13 residues. The CDR3 region is CASSPGPSTEAFF. CDR3 nucleotide sequence: TGTGCCAGTAGTCCGGGACCCAGCACTGAAGCTTTCTTT. The full variable domain, rest sourced from reference TRBV19 and TRBJ1-1, is DGGITQSPKYLFRKEGQNVTLSCEQNLNHDAMYWYRQDPGQGLRLIYYSQIVNDFQKGDIAEGYSVSREKKESFPLTVTSAQKNPTAFYLCASSPGPSTEAFFGQGTRLTVV.

The chain combines TRBV10-2 with TRBJ1-1; D perhaps matches TRBD1 (5 bases). There are 14 residues in the CDR3. V lost 2 bases and J 0 bases, leaving 7 bases between the germline ends. The germline CDR1 and CDR2 sequences are WSHSY and SAAADI. The DNA of the CDR3 is TGCGCCAGCAGTGAGCAGGGATTGAACACTGAAGCTTTCTTT. It yields the protein CASSEQGLNTEAFF.

The rearrangement links TRBV6-5 to TRBJ2-7; 12 positions match TRBD2. V shed 6 bases and J 2 bases; nucleotides not matched to a gene: 5. The germline V gene has CDR1 MNHEY and CDR2 SVGAGI. The CDR3 loop spans 15 amino acids. Written as DNA, the CDR3 is TGTGCCAGCAGCCGAAGGACTAGCGGGGCCTACGAGCAGTACTTC. This encodes CASSRRTSGAYEQYF.

CDR3 sequence reads: CASSLSGLSAPQHF. The CDR3 bases are TGTGCCAGCAGCTTATCCGGGTTATCGGCGCCCCAGCATTTT. The chain recombines TRBV7-6 with TRBJ1-5; D is undetermined. Germline V gives CDR1 SGHVS, CDR2 FNYEAQ. This CDR3 region has 14 residues. Trimming removed 2 bases from V and 9 bases from J, with 14 bases in between.

The chain carries TRBV5-6 and TRBJ2-6, with D unclear. The V and J ends lost 1 base and 0 bases respectively, with 5 bases between them. Germline assignment: CDR1 SGHDT and CDR2 YYEEEE. This CDR3 spans 15 amino acids. CDR3 bases: TGTGCCAGCAGCTTGCGACTCTCTGGGGCCAACGTCCTGACTTTC. This translates into CASSLRLSGANVLTF.